The 18 T cell receptor beta chains listed next were all sequenced from one sample in a study of cytomegalovirus exposure and HLA in healthy donors. The table came from immunoSEQ multiplex PCR; TCRdb's copy has only in-frame clones and leaves some out. The sample carries about 180,000 clones, 85% to 90% recorded once. The sequenced sample was PBMCs. The source is a woman aged 25 to 39 in good health and CMV-seronegative.

V is TRBV4-1 and J is TRBJ1-1; no definite D call. The CDR3 has 16 amino acids. Germline V lookup: CDR1 MGHRA, CDR2 YSYEKL. The V and J ends lost 1 base and 0 bases respectively, with 12 bases between them. CDR3: CASSQVLRHVNTEAFF. CDR3 in DNA: TGCGCCAGCAGCCAAGTCCTGAGACACGTGAACACTGAAGCTTTCTTT.

For the CDR3, the DNA is TGTGCCAGCAGCTCCCCGGGACTATACACCGGGGAGCTGTTTTTT. This sequence encodes CASSSPGLYTGELFF. This rearrangement joins TRBV13 to TRBJ2-2; 7 bases fit TRBD2. After removal of 4 bases from V and 3 bases from J, the junction contained 5 bases not matched to a gene. The CDR3 has 15 residues. The germline gives CDR1 PRHDT, CDR2 FYEKMQ (reference sequence).

This clone was counted a few times. This rearrangement joins TRBV6-5 to TRBJ1-5; D is perhaps TRBD1 (6 bases). The germline CDR1 and CDR2 sequences are MNHEY and SVGAGI. This CDR3 is built from 13 residues. V lost 5 bases and J lost 6, with 11 bases in between. Here the CDR3 DNA reads TGTGCCAGCAGTCGGGGGGCGGTTCAGCCCCAGCATTTT. Translated, it gives CASSRGAVQPQHF.

This clone was counted once. The chain is built from TRBV7-7 and TRBJ2-7; 10 bases agree with TRBD2. The germline CDR1 and CDR2 sequences are SSHAT and FNYEAQ (reference sequence). This CDR3 has 17 residues. V gave up 2 bases and J gave up 5 bases; unmatched junction bases: 12. Written as DNA, the CDR3 is TGTGCCAGCAGCTTATTTAGCGGGAGCGGGGGGGCCGACGAGCAGTACTTC. Residues: CASSLFSGSGGADEQYF.

The genes are TRBV6-1 and TRBJ1-2, with TRBD1 matching 10 bases. Germline V lookup: CDR1 MNHNS, CDR2 SASEGT. CDR3 length: 14 residues. V shed 3 bases, J shed 7 bases, and the junction held 5 bases outside the gene matches. CDR3 sequence (DNA): TGTGCCAGCAGTGACCGGGACAGGGGACGTGGCTACACCTTC. Translation: CASSDRDRGRGYTF.

The J gene is TRBJ2-7, the V gene TRBV19; 8 nucleotides line up with TRBD1. Germline CDR1 and CDR2: LNHDA and SQIVND (reference sequence). The CDR3 runs to 13 residues. V shed 6 bases and J 6 bases; nucleotides not matched to a gene: 7. CDR3 sequence (DNA): TGTGCCAGTAGCCGAAAGACAGGGGTCGAGCAGTACTTC. Amino acid sequence: CASSRKTGVEQYF.

The chain has TRBV5-1 and TRBJ2-7, with a possible D match to TRBD2 (7 bases). Trimming left V 4 bases short and J 3 bases short, with 14 bases between. The CDR3 sequence is 14 residues long. Per germline, CDR1 SGHRS and CDR2 YFSETQ. In DNA form, the CDR3 reads TGCGCCAGCAGCAGGGGGAGGGGTTACTACGAGCAGTACTTC. Amino acids: CASSRGRGYYEQYF.

The rearrangement links TRBV27 to TRBJ1-3; tentative D call: TRBD1 (5 bases). The CDR3 length is 13 residues. V was trimmed by 3 bases and J by 4 bases, leaving 7 bases between them. CDR1 is MNHEY and CDR2 is SMNVEV in the germline V gene (reference sequence). The CDR3 spells CASSFSGGNTIYF. CDR3 nucleotides: TGTGCCAGCAGTTTCTCAGGGGGAAACACCATATATTTT.

The gene calls are TRBV7-9 and TRBJ2-7, with unresolved D. The CDR3 is 15 amino acids. With 0 bases removed from V and 3 bases from J, the gap between germline ends came to 12 bases. The germline V gene has CDR1 SEHNR and CDR2 FQNEAQ (reference sequence). The CDR3 loop reads CASSLAPVPFYEQYF. DNA for the CDR3: TGTGCCAGCAGCTTAGCTCCCGTTCCCTTCTACGAGCAGTACTTC.

This clone was recorded only once. V is TRBV27 and J is TRBJ1-1; D may be TRBD1 (5 bases). CDR3 length: 16 residues. V lost 5 bases, J lost 1 base, and 17 bases lay in between. From germline, CDR1 is MNHEY and CDR2 SMNVEV (reference sequence). The CDR3 DNA reads TGTGCCAGCAGTCGCCTTCGAGAGACAGAGAACACTGAAGCTTTCTTT. It specifies CASSRLRETENTEAFF.

The V gene is TRBV5-4, the J gene TRBJ2-7; 8 positions agree with TRBD2. V lost 3 bases to trimming and J lost 6 bases; unmatched junction nucleotides: 11. Germline CDR1 reads SGHNT; CDR2 reads YYREEE (reference sequence). CDR3 length equals 15 residues. This CDR3 reads CASSSLGSGASEQYF. The CDR3 DNA follows: TGTGCCAGCAGCTCCTTGGGTAGCGGGGCTTCCGAGCAGTACTTC.

J is TRBJ2-4 and V is TRBV19; 8 bases are a match to TRBD1. The junction had 9 bases not matched to a gene; V was cut back by 4 bases and J by 7 bases. CDR1 is LNHDA, CDR2 SQIVND, per germline (reference sequence). CDR3 length: 15 residues. The CDR3 sequence is CASSTSGTGLNIQYF. The CDR3 nucleotides read TGTGCCAGTAGTACCTCCGGGACAGGACTGAACATTCAGTACTTC.

The chain combines TRBV10-3 with TRBJ2-5; TRBD1 might be the D (5 bases). Trimming took 1 base from V and 5 from J, leaving 14 bases between them. The CDR3 is made up of 15 amino acids. CDR1 and CDR2 from the germline V gene are ENHRY and SYGVKD. CDR3 nucleotide sequence: TGTGCCATCAGTGAGTTTGAACAGGTGGTTGAGACCCAGTACTTC. As protein: CAISEFEQVVETQYF.

The J gene is TRBJ1-2, the V gene TRBV9; 7 nucleotides align to TRBD1. The CDR3 has 16 amino acids. Germline V gives CDR1 SGDLS, CDR2 YYNGEE. V shed 3 bases and J 4 bases; nucleotides not matched to a gene: 12. The CDR3 reads CASSATPGQALYGYTF. DNA of the CDR3: TGTGCCAGCAGCGCCACCCCAGGACAGGCTCTCTATGGCTACACCTTC.

The J gene is TRBJ1-2, the V gene TRBV10-3, with 10 bases aligning to TRBD1. The germline gives CDR1 ENHRY, CDR2 SYGVKD. With V trimmed by 4 bases and J by 3 bases, 2 bases remained unmatched. The CDR3 is 14 residues long. CDR3 in DNA: TGTGCCATCAGTGGTGGGACAGGGGACTATGGCTACACCTTC. Protein product: CAISGGTGDYGYTF.

The chain uses TRBV6-1 and TRBJ1-6; D possibly corresponds to TRBD1 (5 bases). Germline V gives CDR1 MNHNS, CDR2 SASEGT. The CDR3 runs 13 residues. V lost 6 bases, J lost 10 bases, and 13 bases lay in between. This CDR3 is CASRGTGGSPLHF. The CDR3 nucleotides are TGTGCCAGCAGAGGGACGGGAGGATCACCCCTCCACTTT.

The chain recombines TRBV6-6 with TRBJ1-1; D gene ambiguous. Germline CDR1 is MNHNY and CDR2 is SVGAGI (reference sequence). This CDR3 is built from 11 residues. The germline V and J ends were trimmed by 2 bases and 6 bases, with 4 bases remaining between them. The DNA of the CDR3 is TGTGCCAGCAGTTACACACCTGAAGCTTTCTTT. Translated, it gives CASSYTPEAFF.

The rearrangement joins TRBV13 to TRBJ2-7, with unresolved D. Trimming left V 2 bases short and J 3 bases short, with 5 bases between. The CDR3 covers 12 residues. From germline, CDR1 is PRHDT and CDR2 FYEKMQ (reference sequence). The CDR3 nucleotides read TGTGCCAGCAGCTTATCCAACTACGAGCAGTACTTC. It is translated as CASSLSNYEQYF.